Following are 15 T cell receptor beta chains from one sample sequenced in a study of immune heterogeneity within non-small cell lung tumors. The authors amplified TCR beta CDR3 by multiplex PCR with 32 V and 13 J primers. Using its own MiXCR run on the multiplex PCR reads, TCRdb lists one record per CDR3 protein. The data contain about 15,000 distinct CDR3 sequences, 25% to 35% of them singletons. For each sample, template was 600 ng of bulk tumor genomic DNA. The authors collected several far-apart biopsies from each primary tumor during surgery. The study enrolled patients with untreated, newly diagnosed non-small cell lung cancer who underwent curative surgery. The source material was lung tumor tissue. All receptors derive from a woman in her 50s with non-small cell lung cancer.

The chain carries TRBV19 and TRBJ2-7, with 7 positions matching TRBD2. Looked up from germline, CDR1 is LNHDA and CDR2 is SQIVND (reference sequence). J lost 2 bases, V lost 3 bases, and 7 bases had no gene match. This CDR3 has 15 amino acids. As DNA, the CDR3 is TGTGCCAGTAGTATGGGAGGGGCGCCCCCCTACGAGCAGTACTTC. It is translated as CASSMGGAPPYEQYF.

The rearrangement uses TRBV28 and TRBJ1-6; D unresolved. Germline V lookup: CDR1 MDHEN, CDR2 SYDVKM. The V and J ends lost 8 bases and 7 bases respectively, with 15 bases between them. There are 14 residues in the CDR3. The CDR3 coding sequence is TGTGCCAGCGGGGATTCCGGATGGAATTCACCCCTCCACTTT. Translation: CASGDSGWNSPLHF. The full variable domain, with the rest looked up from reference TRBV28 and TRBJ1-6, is DVKVTQSSRYLVKRTGEKVFLECVQDMDHENMFWYRQDPGLGLRLIYFSYDVKMKEKGDIPEGYSVSREKKERFSLILESASTNQTSMYLCASGDSGWNSPLHFGNGTRLTVT.

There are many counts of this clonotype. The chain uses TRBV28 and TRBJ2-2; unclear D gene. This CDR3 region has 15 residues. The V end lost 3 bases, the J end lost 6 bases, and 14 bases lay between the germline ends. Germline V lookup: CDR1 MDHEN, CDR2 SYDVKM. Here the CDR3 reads CASSFRKVHPGELFF. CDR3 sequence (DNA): TGTGCCAGCAGTTTTCGGAAGGTTCACCCCGGGGAGCTGTTTTTT. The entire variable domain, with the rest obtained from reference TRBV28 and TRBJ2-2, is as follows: DVKVTQSSRYLVKRTGEKVFLECVQDMDHENMFWYRQDPGLGLRLIYFSYDVKMKEKGDIPEGYSVSREKKERFSLILESASTNQTSMYLCASSFRKVHPGELFFGEGSRLTVL.

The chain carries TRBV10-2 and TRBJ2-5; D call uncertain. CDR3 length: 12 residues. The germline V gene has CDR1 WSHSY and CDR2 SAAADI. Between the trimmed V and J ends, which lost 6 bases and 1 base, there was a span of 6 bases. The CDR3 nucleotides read TGCGCCAGCAGAGGCCCCCAAGAGACCCAGTACTTC. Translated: CASRGPQETQYF.

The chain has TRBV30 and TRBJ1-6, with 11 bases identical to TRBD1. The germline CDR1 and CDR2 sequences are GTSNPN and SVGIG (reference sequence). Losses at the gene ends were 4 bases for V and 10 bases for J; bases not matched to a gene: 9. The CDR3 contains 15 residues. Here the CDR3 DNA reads TGTGCCTGGACCGGGACAGGGGGGAGTGAGTCACCCCTCCACTTT. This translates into CAWTGTGGSESPLHF.

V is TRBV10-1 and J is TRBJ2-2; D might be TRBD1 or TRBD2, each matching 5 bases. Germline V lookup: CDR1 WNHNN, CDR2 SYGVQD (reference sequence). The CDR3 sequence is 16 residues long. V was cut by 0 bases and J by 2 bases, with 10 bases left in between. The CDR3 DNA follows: TGCGCCAGCAGTGAGTCTTGGGACGGCAACACCGGGGAGCTGTTTTTT. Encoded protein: CASSESWDGNTGELFF.

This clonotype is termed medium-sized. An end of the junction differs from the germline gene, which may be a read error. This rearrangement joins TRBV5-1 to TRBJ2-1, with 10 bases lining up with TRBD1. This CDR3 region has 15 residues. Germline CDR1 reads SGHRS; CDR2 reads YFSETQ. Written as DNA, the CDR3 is TGTGCCAGCAGCCCGGGACAGGGGACCTACAATGAGCAGTTCTTC. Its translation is CASSPGQGTYNEQFF.

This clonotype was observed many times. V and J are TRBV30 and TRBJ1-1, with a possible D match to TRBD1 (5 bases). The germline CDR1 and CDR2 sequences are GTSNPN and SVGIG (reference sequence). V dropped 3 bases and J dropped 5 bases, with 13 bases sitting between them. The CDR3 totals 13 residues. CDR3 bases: TGTGCCTGGAGCCCGCGGGGGTCGACTGAAGCTTTCTTT. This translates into CAWSPRGSTEAFF.

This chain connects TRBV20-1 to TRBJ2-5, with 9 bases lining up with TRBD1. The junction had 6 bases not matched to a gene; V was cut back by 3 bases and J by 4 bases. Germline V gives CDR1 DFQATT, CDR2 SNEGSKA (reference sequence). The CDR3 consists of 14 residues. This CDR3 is CSARTGGFSETQYF. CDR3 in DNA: TGCAGTGCTAGGACAGGGGGTTTCTCAGAGACCCAGTACTTC.

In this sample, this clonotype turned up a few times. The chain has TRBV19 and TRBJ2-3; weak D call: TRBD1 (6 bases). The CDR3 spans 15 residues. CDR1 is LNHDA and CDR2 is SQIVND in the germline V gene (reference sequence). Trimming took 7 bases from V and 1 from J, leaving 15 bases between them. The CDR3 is CASTPQGEGTDTQYF. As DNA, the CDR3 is TGTGCCAGTACCCCACAGGGAGAGGGCACAGATACGCAGTATTTT.

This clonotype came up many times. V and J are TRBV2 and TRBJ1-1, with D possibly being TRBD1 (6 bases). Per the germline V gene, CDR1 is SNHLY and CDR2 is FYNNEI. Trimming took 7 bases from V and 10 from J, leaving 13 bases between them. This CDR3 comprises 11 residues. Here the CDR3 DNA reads TGTGCCAGCAACAACAGGGCGGTAGCTTTCTTT. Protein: CASNNRAVAFF.

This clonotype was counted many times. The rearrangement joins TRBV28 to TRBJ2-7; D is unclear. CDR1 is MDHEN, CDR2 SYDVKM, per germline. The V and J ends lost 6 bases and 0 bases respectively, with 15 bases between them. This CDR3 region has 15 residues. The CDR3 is CASRLTASSSYEQYF. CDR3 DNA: TGTGCCAGCAGGTTAACGGCCTCTAGCTCCTACGAGCAGTACTTC.

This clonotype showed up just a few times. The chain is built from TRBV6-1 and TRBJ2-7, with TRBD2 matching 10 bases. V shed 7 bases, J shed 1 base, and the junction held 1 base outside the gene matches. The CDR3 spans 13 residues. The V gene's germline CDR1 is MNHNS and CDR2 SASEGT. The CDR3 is CASIAGGSYEQYF. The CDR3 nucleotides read TGTGCCAGCATAGCGGGAGGATCCTACGAGCAGTACTTC.

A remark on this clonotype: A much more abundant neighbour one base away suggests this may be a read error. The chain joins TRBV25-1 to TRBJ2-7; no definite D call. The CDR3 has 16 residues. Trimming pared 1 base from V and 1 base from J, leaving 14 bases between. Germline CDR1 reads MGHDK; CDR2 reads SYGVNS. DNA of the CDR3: TGTGCCAGCAGTGAATTCACGGTAGGGCCTTCCTACGAGCAGTACTTC. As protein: CASSEFTVGPSYEQYF.

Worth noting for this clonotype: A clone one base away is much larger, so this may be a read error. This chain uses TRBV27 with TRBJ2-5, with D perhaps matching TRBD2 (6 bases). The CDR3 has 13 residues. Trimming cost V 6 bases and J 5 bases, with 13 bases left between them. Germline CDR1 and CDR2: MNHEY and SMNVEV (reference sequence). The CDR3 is CASREGLGETQYF. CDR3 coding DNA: TGTGCCAGCAGGGAGGGACTGGGGGAGACCCAGTACTTC.